The clone carrying this T cell receptor (beta chain) occurred a few times. Its antigen remains unknown. The sample belongs to a study of TIL therapy for anti-PD-1-resistant metastatic lung cancer. Study details: Patients had a median age of 54 years (range about 35-80). General study points: Many TIL product clones were absent from baseline tumor, suggesting clonal contraction. The cohort had more treatment-naive, never-smoker and oncogene-addicted patients than typical.

Sequencing used immunoSEQ v3. The method was immunoSEQ multiplex PCR; TCRdb's version includes in-frame clones alone and lacks a portion of them. In the table there are about 12,000 clones, 58% of which are singletons. The germline V gene has CDR1 SGHNT and CDR2 YYREEE (reference sequence). There are 14 residues in the CDR3. Trimming pared 5 bases from V and 8 bases from J, leaving 17 bases between. The time point was: pre-treatment sample, taken before nivolumab and TIL therapy. The tumor samples were excised metastases, mostly pleural nodules or supraclavicular lymph nodes. Stage 4 NSCLC adults joined between late 2017 and January 2020.

The clonotype originates from a person aged 25 to 85 with non-small cell lung cancer. The J gene is TRBJ2-1, the V gene TRBV5-4; tentative D call: TRBD1 (7 bases). The sample consisted of tumor tissue, taken at baseline. In DNA, the CDR3 is TGTGCCAGCAGGCCTGGACAGGAGGGCGATGAGCAGTTCTTC. Translated, it gives CASRPGQEGDEQFF.